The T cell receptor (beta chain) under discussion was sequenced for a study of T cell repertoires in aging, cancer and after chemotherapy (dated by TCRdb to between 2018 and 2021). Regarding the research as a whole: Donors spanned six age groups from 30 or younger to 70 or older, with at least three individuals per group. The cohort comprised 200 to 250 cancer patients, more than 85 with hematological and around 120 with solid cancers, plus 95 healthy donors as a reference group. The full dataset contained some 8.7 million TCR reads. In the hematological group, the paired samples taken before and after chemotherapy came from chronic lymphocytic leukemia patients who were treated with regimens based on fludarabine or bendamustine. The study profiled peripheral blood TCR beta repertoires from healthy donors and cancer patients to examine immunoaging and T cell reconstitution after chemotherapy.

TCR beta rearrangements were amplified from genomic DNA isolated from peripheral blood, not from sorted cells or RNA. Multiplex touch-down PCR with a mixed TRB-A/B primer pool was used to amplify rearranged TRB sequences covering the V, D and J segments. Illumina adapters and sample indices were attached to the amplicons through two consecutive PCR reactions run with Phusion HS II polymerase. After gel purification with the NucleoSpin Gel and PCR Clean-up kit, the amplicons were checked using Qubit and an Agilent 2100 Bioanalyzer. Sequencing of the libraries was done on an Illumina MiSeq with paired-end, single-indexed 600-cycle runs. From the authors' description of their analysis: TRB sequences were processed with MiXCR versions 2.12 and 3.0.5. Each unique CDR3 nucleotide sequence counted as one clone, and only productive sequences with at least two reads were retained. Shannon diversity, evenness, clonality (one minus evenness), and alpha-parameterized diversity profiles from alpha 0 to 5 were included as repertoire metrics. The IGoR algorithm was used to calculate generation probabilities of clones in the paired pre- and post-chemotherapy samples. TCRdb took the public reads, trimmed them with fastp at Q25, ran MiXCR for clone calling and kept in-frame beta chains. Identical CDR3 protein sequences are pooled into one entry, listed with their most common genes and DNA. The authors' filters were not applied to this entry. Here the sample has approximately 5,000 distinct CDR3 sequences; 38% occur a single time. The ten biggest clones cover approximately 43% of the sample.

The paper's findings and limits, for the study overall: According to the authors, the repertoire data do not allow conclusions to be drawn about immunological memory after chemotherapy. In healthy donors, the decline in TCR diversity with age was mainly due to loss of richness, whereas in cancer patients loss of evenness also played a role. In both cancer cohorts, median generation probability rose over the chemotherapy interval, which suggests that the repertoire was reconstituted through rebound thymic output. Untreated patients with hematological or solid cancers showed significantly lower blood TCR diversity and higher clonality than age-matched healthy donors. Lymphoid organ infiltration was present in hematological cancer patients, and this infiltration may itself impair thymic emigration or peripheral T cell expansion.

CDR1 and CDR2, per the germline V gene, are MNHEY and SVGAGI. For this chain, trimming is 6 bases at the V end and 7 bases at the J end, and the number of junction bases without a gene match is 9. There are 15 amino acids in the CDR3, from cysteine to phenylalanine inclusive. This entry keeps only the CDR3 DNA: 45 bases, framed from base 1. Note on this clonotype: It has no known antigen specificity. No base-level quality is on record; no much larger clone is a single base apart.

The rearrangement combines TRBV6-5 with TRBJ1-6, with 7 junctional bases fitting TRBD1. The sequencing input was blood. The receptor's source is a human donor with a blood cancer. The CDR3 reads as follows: CASRSGTANNSPLHF. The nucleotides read TGTGCCAGCAGATCCGGGACAGCTAACAATTCACCCCTCCACTTT.